This T cell receptor beta chain was observed in a study of blood T cell repertoires in COVID-19. Background on the study: Whether acute or convalescent, the COVID-19 samples came from the United States, Italy and Spain. The cDNA or gDNA used as material had been derived from T cells, B-cell-depleted T cells, or PBMCs.

Germline loops: CDR1 SGHAT, CDR2 FQNNGV. J gave up 5 bases and V 3 bases, and 10 bases lay outside the gene matches. The CDR3 has 16 residues. Under the authors' procedure: Nucleated cell number was recorded as an estimate derived from reference gene primer amplification. The repertoire was sequenced with immunoSEQ multiplex PCR; TCRdb's copy has only in-frame clones and lacks some. Clonal size and the V and J genes are those of that table, whereas D and trimming came from the DNA. The table includes roughly 250,000 clones, around 79% detected once. Sequenced: peripheral blood. The gene calls are TRBV11-2 and TRBJ2-3; 8 positions agree with TRBD2. This TCR came from a woman older than 75 with acute or convalescent COVID-19. Here the CDR3 reads CASSFYSGSGGDTQYF. CDR3 coding DNA: TGTGCCAGCAGCTTTTACAGCGGGAGTGGAGGAGATACGCAGTATTTT. The entire variable domain, with the rest obtained from reference TRBV11-2 and TRBJ2-3, is as follows: EAGVAQSPRYKIIEKRQSVAFWCNPISGHATLYWYQQILGQGPKLLIQFQNNGVVDDSQLPKDRFSAERLKGVDSTLKIQPAKLEDSAVYLCASSFYSGSGGDTQYFGPGTRLTVL.